This T cell receptor beta chain derives from a study of CD8 T cells in ankylosing spondylitis. Study outcomes and limitations: Ankylosing spondylitis blood seemed to carry a telltale TCR beta motif made of fewer than ten highly homologous variants. Several of the motif variants were reported before in synovial fluid and blood from reactive arthritis. Researchers reportedly found disease-linked clones significantly enriched in matched ankylosing spondylitis synovial fluid. In peripheral blood, disease-linked CD8+ clones occurred at relatively low frequencies.

Via MiXCR, TCRdb re-called the 5' RACE reads, giving one row per CDR3 protein. This table holds about 140,000 distinct CDR3 sequences, roughly 7.7% found once. This clonotype showed up many times. The antigen is undetermined. The CDR3 is made up of 17 amino acids. Germline loops: CDR1 SGHRS, CDR2 YFSETQ. V lost 0 bases, J lost 0 bases, and 13 bases lay in between. The receptor was derived from a male donor with ankylosing spondylitis. Sequencing input: synovial fluid, either unsorted or a sorted T cell fraction (not recorded which). The chain employs TRBV5-1 and TRBJ2-1; D remains unclear. DNA of the CDR3: TGCGCCAGCAGCTTGGAGGTGCGGTGGAGCTCCTACAATGAGCAGTTCTTC. Its translation: CASSLEVRWSSYNEQFF.